This TCR beta chain was captured by sequencing in a study of blood T cell repertoires in COVID-19 (dated by TCRdb to about 2020). Broadly, across the study: Samples covering the acute and convalescent phases of COVID-19 were provided by collaborators in the United States, Italy and Spain. The material from the prospective study consisted of cDNA or gDNA derived from T cells, B-cell-depleted T cells, or PBMCs. Subjects who had been exposed to COVID-19, were actively infected with it, or had recovered from it provided the deeply sampled blood TCRbeta repertoires that made up the dataset. A freely available public database, intended as a resource for researchers studying the immune response to SARS-CoV-2, is where the repertoires were released. The samples were drawn from the first 160 participants of the ongoing ImmuneRACE study and from under 1,500 subjects provided by 6 global collaborators. Nearly every sample came with metadata listing a de-identified subject ID, COVID-19 status, age in years and sex. HLA class I and class II types, where available, came from metadata supplied by the sample provider rather than from assay-based typing. The research as a whole found: How much clinical and demographic metadata was included differed by source and by participant, and the metadata was provided uncurated.

The germline V gene (reference sequence) provides CDR1 SGHNT and CDR2 YYREEE. Including cysteine and phenylalanine, the CDR3 has 13 amino acids. Only the CDR3 DNA stays, 39 bases, in frame from base 1. The junction shows trimming of 5 bases on V and 2 bases on J, plus 11 bases between the germline ends. Each collaborating institution followed its own protocols to collect whole blood in K2EDTA tubes. For TCRbeta analysis, collaborators shipped samples in one of three forms: frozen whole blood, isolated PBMCs, or DNA extracted from either of those sample types. The immunoSEQ Assay, a bias-controlled multiplex PCR, was used to amplify TCRbeta CDR3 regions from genomic DNA. Processing in the source paper ran as follows. The number of nucleated cells in each sample was estimated by amplification of reference gene primers within the assay. To quantify the absolute abundance of each unique TCRbeta CDR3 rearrangement, sequence reads were collapsed and filtered. For each sample, productive Simpson clonality was calculated by taking the square root of Simpson's diversity index across productive rearrangements. TCRdb limited this immuneACCESS table to in-frame rearrangements with V and J called. A share of clones is missing; checked studies link under half to unresolved V genes, and the rest is unexplained. V and J calls and clone size are as listed in that table; D and trimming were resolved from the DNA. This sample holds more than 250,000 clones; about 80% were observed only once. In total, the top ten clones hold approximately 9% of the sample.

With regard to this clone: Which antigen it targets is not known. No qualities accompany the bases; no much larger clone lies one base away.

The V and J segments used are TRBV5-4 and TRBJ2-7, with a weak D call of TRBD1 (5 bases match). Sequencing was carried out using peripheral blood. This clonotype was sampled from a human donor in a cohort sampled during active COVID-19. DNA sequence: TGTGCCAGCAGTGAGACAGTCGCCTACGAGCAGTACTTC. The resulting protein is CASSETVAYEQYF.